This TCR beta chain was sequenced during a study of glioma-infiltrating T cells. This CDR3 has 12 residues. The germline CDR1 and CDR2 sequences are MNHNS and SASEGT. V was clipped by 6 bases and J by 2 bases, with 7 bases between them. General study points: Tissue and blood shared very few CDR3 sequences. Tissue-blood divergence was below expectation in non-neoplastic patients, above in gliomas.

This clonotype has just a few counts. Its antigen remains unknown. TCR alpha and beta CDR3 regions were amplified from RNA using iRepertoire nested multiplex PCR. Tissue mRNA or PBMC total RNA, roughly 90-450 ng, went into one-step reverse transcription and amplification. TCRdb reanalysed the multiplex PCR reads using MiXCR and keeps one entry per CDR3 protein. Seen here are about 17,000 distinct CDR3 sequences, roughly 60% observed once, and the top ten hold roughly 45%. The sequence derives from a human donor with low-grade glioma or glioblastoma, undergoing nonglioma brain surgery, or in good health (not recorded which). The specimen sequenced was glioma tissue, nonneoplastic brain tissue, or PBMCs (not recorded which). The rearrangement links TRBV6-1 to TRBJ1-2; D unclear. The CDR3 spells CASRTPNYGYTF. The CDR3 bases are TGTGCCAGCAGGACGCCGAACTATGGCTACACCTTC.